Below, 9 T cell receptor beta chains from the same sample are listed, as sequenced in a study of T cell repertoires and Cas9 in healthy adults. Assay: immunoSEQ multiplex PCR; the TCRdb copy retains only in-frame clones and omits some. This table holds about 15,000 clones, approximately 91% found once. Sequenced material: Tregs (CD4+, CD25+, CD127-, CD137-, CD154-) from PBMCs; culture status not recorded. The receptors here all came from a human donor in good health.

This clone was seen more than once but under ten times. This chain connects TRBV5-1 to TRBJ1-4; D is undetermined. Germline-derived CDR1 and CDR2 are SGHRS and YFSETQ. The ends were cut back, 0 bases at V and 5 bases at J, with 11 bases in the middle. The CDR3 covers 15 residues. The CDR3 bases are TGCGCCAGCAGCTTGGCCCGCAGGCCAAATGAAAAACTGTTTTTT. Its translation: CASSLARRPNEKLFF. Full variable domain (rest looked up from reference TRBV5-1 and TRBJ1-4): KAGVTQTPRYLIKTRGQQVTLSCSPISGHRSVSWYQQTPGQGLQFLFEYFSETQRNKGNFPGRFSGRQFSNSRSEMNVSTLELGDSALYLCASSLARRPNEKLFFGSGTQLSVL.

Only one count was recorded for this clone. The chain couples TRBV6-5 to TRBJ1-6; a weak D match, TRBD1 (6 bases). V shed 7 bases and J shed 13 bases, with 17 bases lying between them. This CDR3 is built from 13 residues. Germline values: CDR1 MNHEY, CDR2 SVGAGI. CDR3 residues: CASTPQGSGPLHF. In nucleotides, the CDR3 is TGTGCCAGCACCCCGCAGGGGAGTGGGCCCCTCCACTTT.

This clone was picked up one time. The chain links TRBV9 to TRBJ2-1, with D perhaps matching TRBD2 (6 bases). V was trimmed by 7 bases and J by 3 bases, leaving 17 bases between them. Germline loops: CDR1 SGDLS, CDR2 YYNGEE. This CDR3 has 15 residues. CDR3 DNA sequence: TGTGCCAGCGAGAGGGCCTTGGGGGGCTACAATGAGCAGTTCTTC. This translates into CASERALGGYNEQFF.

The chain combines TRBV12-5 with TRBJ2-2, with 15 positions matching TRBD2. In germline, CDR1 is LGHNT, CDR2 FRNRAP. V dropped 7 bases and J dropped 5; count of bases not matched to a gene: 5. The CDR3 contains 16 residues. As DNA, the CDR3 is TGTGCTAGTGCCGGGACTAGCGGGGGGCGGACCGGGGAGCTGTTTTTT. Protein: CASAGTSGGRTGELFF.

The sample holds a few counts of this clone. V and J are TRBV5-1 and TRBJ1-6; 9 bases are a match to TRBD1. Germline CDR1 reads SGHRS; CDR2 reads YFSETQ. Unmatched junction bases numbered 9, after V lost 4 bases and J lost 10 bases. The CDR3 is 15 amino acids. CDR3 DNA sequence: TGCGCCAGCAGCGTGGGACAGGGATCAGGGTCACCCCTCCACTTT. Protein: CASSVGQGSGSPLHF.

V gene TRBV6-5 combines with J gene TRBJ2-5; 12 nucleotides match TRBD2. V lost 4 bases to trimming and J lost 4 bases; unmatched junction nucleotides: 4. The germline V gene has CDR1 MNHEY and CDR2 SVGAGI. The CDR3 is 15 amino acids. This chain's CDR3 is CASSFRLAGVETQYF. In DNA form, the CDR3 reads TGTGCCAGCAGTTTCCGACTAGCGGGGGTAGAGACCCAGTACTTC.

This chain links TRBV28 with TRBJ1-6, with 8 bases aligning to TRBD1. This CDR3 has 16 amino acids. J was trimmed by 10 bases and V by 3 bases; bases with no gene match: 11. Germline lookup yields CDR1 MDHEN and CDR2 SYDVKM. The CDR3 nucleotides read TGTGCCAGCAGTTTGGGCGGTGGGACAGGCGACTCACCCCTCCACTTT. It codes for CASSLGGGTGDSPLHF.

This chain joins TRBV29-1 and TRBJ2-1; 7 nucleotides agree with TRBD1. The CDR3 spans 13 residues. V was clipped by 6 bases and J by 3 bases; unmatched bases: 5. CDR1 is SQVTM, CDR2 ANQGSEA, per germline. This CDR3 is CSVNRGGYNEQFF. For the CDR3, the DNA is TGCAGCGTGAACAGGGGCGGCTACAATGAGCAGTTCTTC.

J is TRBJ1-4 and V is TRBV2, with D possibly matching TRBD1 (6 bases). V lost 7 bases and J 11 bases, leaving 17 bases between the germline ends. The CDR3 totals 13 residues. Germline CDR1 reads SNHLY; CDR2 reads FYNNEI. The CDR3 protein is CASNEDSREKLFF. CDR3 DNA: TGTGCCAGCAACGAGGACAGTCGTGAGAAACTGTTTTTT.